These 13 T cell receptor beta chains were sequenced from one sample in a study of blood T cell repertoires in COVID-19. Measured with immunoSEQ multiplex PCR; TCRdb has only the in-frame clones, and not every one. The data show some 120,000 clones, 70% to 75% seen once. The specimen sequenced was peripheral blood. The receptors originated from a man between 60 and 75 years old with acute or convalescent COVID-19.

V and J are TRBV3-1 (or the pseudogene TRBV3-2) and TRBJ2-4; TRBD2 matches 12 bases. J was trimmed by 6 bases and V by 2 bases; bases with no gene match: 8. This CDR3 has 17 residues. Germline-derived CDR1 and CDR2 are LGHDT and YNNKEL (reference sequence). This chain's CDR3 is CASSQFRTSGAVNIQYF. CDR3 bases: TGTGCCAGCAGCCAATTCAGGACTAGCGGGGCGGTAAACATTCAGTACTTC.

The chain combines TRBV30 with TRBJ1-6; tentative D call: TRBD1 (5 bases). Germline lookup yields CDR1 GTSNPN and CDR2 SVGIG (reference sequence). The ends were cut back, 4 bases at V and 10 bases at J, with 14 bases in the middle. The CDR3 is 13 amino acids. CDR3 amino acids: CAWNQGSSSPLHF. The CDR3 DNA sequence: TGTGCCTGGAATCAGGGAAGCAGCTCACCCCTCCACTTT.

The rearrangement links TRBV30 to TRBJ2-5; possibly TRBD1 for D (7 bases). This CDR3 has 13 amino acids. The V end was cut by 1 base, the J end by 6 bases, with 12 bases between. CDR1 GTSNPN and CDR2 SVGIG come from the germline V gene (reference sequence). CDR3 DNA: TGTGCCTGGAGTGGGCAGGGGGGACAGACCCAGTACTTC. It is translated as CAWSGQGGQTQYF.

This clone has more than one count but fewer than ten. The chain has TRBV5-4 and TRBJ2-7, with D possibly TRBD2 on 5 matching bases. The germline V gene has CDR1 SGHNT and CDR2 YYREEE (reference sequence). The CDR3 extends over 13 amino acids. Trimming removed 2 bases from V and 4 bases from J, with 10 bases in between. The CDR3 loop is CASSLFPGYEQYF. The CDR3 DNA reads as TGTGCCAGCAGCTTATTTCCGGGGTACGAGCAGTACTTC. The full variable domain, completed using reference TRBV5-4 and TRBJ2-7, is ETGVTQSPTHLIKTRGQQVTLRCSSQSGHNTVSWYQQALGQGPQFIFQYYREEENGRGNFPPRFSGLQFPNYSSELNVNALELDDSALYLCASSLFPGYEQYFGPGTRLTVT.

The CDR3 nucleotides read TGTGCCAGCAGCCTTGGGGCAGGGGGCGCGAGGGGCTACACCTTC. Amino acids: CASSLGAGGARGYTF. The chain uses TRBV7-8 and TRBJ1-2; 8 bases fit TRBD1. V lost 5 bases and J lost 8; bases outside the gene matches: 13. CDR1 SGHVS and CDR2 FQNEAQ come from the germline V gene. The CDR3 length is 15 residues.

This clone showed up just once. V and J are TRBV30 and TRBJ1-2; a weak D match, TRBD1 (6 bases). Trimming left V 4 bases short and J 2 bases short, with 20 bases between. This CDR3 has 16 residues. Germline lookup yields CDR1 GTSNPN and CDR2 SVGIG (reference sequence). CDR3 bases: TGTGCCTGGAATGATCGGCGGACCGGGACAAACTATGGCTACACCTTC. Residues: CAWNDRRTGTNYGYTF.

This clone was detected only a few times. The V call is TRBV2, the J call TRBJ1-2; D is ambiguous. CDR3 length: 13 amino acids. In germline, CDR1 is SNHLY, CDR2 FYNNEI. Trimming took off 7 bases at V and 0 bases at J, with 9 bases between the two ends. In DNA, the CDR3 is TGTGCCAGCATGGTTATAGCTAACTATGGCTACACCTTC. This sequence encodes CASMVIANYGYTF.

The chain is built from TRBV20-1 and TRBJ1-1, with D unclear. V was trimmed by 5 bases and J by 7 bases, leaving 11 bases between them. Per germline, CDR1 DFQATT and CDR2 SNEGSKA (reference sequence). The CDR3 covers 11 residues. Here the CDR3 reads CSAYHGIEAFF. In nucleotides, the CDR3 is TGCAGTGCTTATCACGGGATTGAAGCTTTCTTT.

This clone was detected a few times. The rearrangement uses TRBV7-3 and TRBJ1-2; D not resolved. V lost 4 bases to trimming and J lost 10 bases, with 19 bases between them. The germline V gene encodes CDR1 SGHTA and CDR2 FQGTGA. This CDR3 is 14 amino acids long. CDR3 nucleotides: TGTGCCAGCAGCTCAAATGGACGGGGAAAAGACTACACCTTC. It specifies CASSSNGRGKDYTF.

The rearrangement joins TRBV2 to TRBJ1-2; D remains ambiguous. Germline lookup yields CDR1 SNHLY and CDR2 FYNNEI. V lost 4 bases and J 3 bases, leaving 12 bases between the germline ends. The CDR3 runs 14 residues. The CDR3 DNA reads TGTGCCAGCAGTGGCGGGCAGACTTACTATGGCTACACCTTC. It codes for CASSGGQTYYGYTF.

The V gene is TRBV29-1, the J gene TRBJ1-2, with 9 bases matching TRBD1. Germline V CDR1 and CDR2: SQVTM, ANQGSEA. Trimming took 7 bases from V and 2 from J; bases not matched to a gene: 11. The CDR3 totals 15 residues. The DNA for the CDR3 is TGCAGCGCCGCCAACCCGGGACAGGGAAACTATGGCTACACCTTC. It encodes CSAANPGQGNYGYTF.

The gene calls are TRBV5-1 and TRBJ2-1, with TRBD2 as a possible D gene (5 bases). This CDR3 contains 14 residues. Germline-derived CDR1 and CDR2 are SGHRS and YFSETQ. Trimming took 4 bases from V and 8 from J, leaving 16 bases between them. The CDR3 is CASSPRSGYDEQFF. As DNA, the CDR3 is TGCGCCAGCAGCCCACGGTCGGGGTACGATGAGCAGTTCTTC.

The V call is TRBV10-3, the J call TRBJ1-1; weak D call: TRBD1 (5 bases). The V end lost 10 bases, the J end lost 1 base, and 7 bases lay between the germline ends. The germline CDR1 and CDR2 sequences are ENHRY and SYGVKD. This CDR3 is 11 amino acids long. For the CDR3, the DNA is TGTGCCACACAGGAGAACACTGAAGCTTTCTTT. Translation: CATQENTEAFF.